A selection of T cell receptor beta chains follows, all from one sample in a study of CD8+CD57+ T cells in acquired aplastic anemia. TCRdb reprocessed the reads with MiXCR, giving one entry per CDR3 protein. The sample lists approximately 40,000 distinct CDR3 sequences, roughly three fifths seen once, with 45% to 75% in the top ten. Source material: sorted CD4+, CD8+, or CD8+CD57+ T cells (not recorded which) from PBMCs. The origin of the receptors is a human donor with aplastic anemia. Each CDR3 is given with its conserved first and last residue. D genes are given only for firm matches. Only some rows state a clone size, as once, few, many or a class for expanded clones.

>-|TRBV28|-|TRBJ1-3
TGTGCCAACAGTTTGGGACGGATTGGAAACACCATATATTTT
CANSLGRIGNTIYF
>-|TRBV6-5|many|TRBJ1-5
TGTGCCAGCAGTTTGACATCGAGCAATCAGCCCCAGCATTTT
CASSLTSSNQPQHF
>-|TRBV2|-|TRBJ1-1
TGTGCCAGCAGTGAACTTGAAGGCGCCCCGAGCACTGAAGCTTTCTTT
CASSELEGAPSTEAFF
>TRBD1|TRBV24-1|-|TRBJ2-7
TGTGCCACCAGTGCCGGGACAGGGGGCGACGAGCAGTACTTC
CATSAGTGGDEQYF
>-|TRBV5-1|many|TRBJ1-1
TGCGCCAGCAGCTTTAAGCCAGGGGAGGGAACTGAAGCTTTCTTT
CASSFKPGEGTEAFF
>TRBD2|TRBV7-3|-|TRBJ2-3
TGTGCCAGCAGCTCTACTAGCGGGGGGGCAGATACGCAGTATTTT
CASSSTSGGADTQYF
>-|TRBV15|-|TRBJ1-4
TGTGCCACCAGCGGTACGGCGGGGGAGAAAAATGAAAAACTGTTTTTT
CATSGTAGEKNEKLFF
>-|TRBV10-1|many|TRBJ2-3
TGCGCCAGCAGCCCCTTTTCCTGGGAGGAAAGCGAAGCGCAGTATTTT
CASSPFSWEESEAQYF
>TRBD1|TRBV9|-|TRBJ2-3
TGTGCCAGCGGGACAGGGGGGGGGAGCACAGATACGCAGTATTTT
CASGTGGGSTDTQYF
>TRBD2|TRBV3-1|-|TRBJ2-5
TGTGCCAGCAGCCATAAGTGGGAGGGGTTGGAGACCCAGTACTTC
CASSHKWEGLETQYF
>-|TRBV29-1|-|TRBJ2-7
TGCAGCGTTGTTTGGACCCACGAGCAGTACTTC
CSVVWTHEQYF
>-|TRBV9|-|TRBJ2-2
TGTGCCAGCAGCGTAGTGTTGGGGGGGGAGCTGTTTTTT
CASSVVLGGELFF
>-|TRBV19|-|TRBJ1-4
TGTGCCAGTAGTCAACAGAAAATGGGTGAAAAACTGTTTTTT
CASSQQKMGEKLFF
>TRBD1|TRBV5-1|once|TRBJ1-3
TGCGCCAGCAGATTGGACAGGGAGTCCGGAAACACCATATATTTT
CASRLDRESGNTIYF
>-|TRBV2|few|TRBJ1-1
TGTGCCAGCAGGTGGGGGAACACTGAAGCTTTCTTT
CASRWGNTEAFF
>-|TRBV20-1|-|TRBJ1-3
TGCAGTGCCACACAGGGAAACTCTGGAAACACCATATATTTT
CSATQGNSGNTIYF
>-|TRBV5-5|many|TRBJ2-2
TGTGCCAGCAGCTTGGGGAGGACCGGGGAGCTGTTTTTT
CASSLGRTGELFF
>-|TRBV29-1|-|TRBJ2-7
TGCAGCGCCACACGGAACAGGGGGGGCGAGCAGTACTTC
CSATRNRGGEQYF
>-|TRBV9|-|TRBJ1-5
TGTGCCAGCAGCGGCTGGGATAGCAATCAGCCCCAGCATTTT
CASSGWDSNQPQHF
>-|TRBV2|-|TRBJ1-4
TGTGCCAGCAGTGCCTACAGGAGGGGAAAACTGTTTTTT
CASSAYRRGKLFF
>TRBD2|TRBV7-6|many|TRBJ2-1
TGTGCCAGCAGCGTATCAGCGGGGCCCTACAATGAGCAGTTCTTC
CASSVSAGPYNEQFF
>-|TRBV20-1|medium-sized|TRBJ2-7
TGCAGTGCTAGCCGGGGGAAGGGCGGCTACGAGCAGTACTTC
CSASRGKGGYEQYF
>TRBD1|TRBV29-1|-|TRBJ2-5
TGCAGCGTCCAGACCGGGACAGGGGGGAGAGACTTC
CSVQTGTGGRDF
>TRBD2|TRBV2|-|TRBJ2-1
TGTGCCAGCAGTACGACTAGCGGGGGGCTAAACAATGAGCAGTTCTTC
CASSTTSGGLNNEQFF
>TRBD1|TRBV19|-|TRBJ1-5
TGTGCCAGTAGTACTAGCCGGAGGACAGGGGTTCAGCCCCAGCATTTT
CASSTSRRTGVQPQHF
>-|TRBV6-5|-|TRBJ1-2
TGTGCCAGCAGTTTGGCACAAACAGGGCTAGGCGGCTACACCTTC
CASSLAQTGLGGYTF
>-|TRBV10-1|-|TRBJ1-1
TGCGCCAGCAGAAGGACAGCAAACACTGAAGCTTTCTTT
CASRRTANTEAFF
>TRBD2|TRBV2|medium-sized|TRBJ2-7
TGTGCCAGCAGTGAATTTAGCGGGAGTGACGAGCAGTACTTC
CASSEFSGSDEQYF
>-|TRBV7-2|-|TRBJ1-1
TGTGCCAGCAGCTTAGCTTTATATGAAGCCTTCTTT
CASSLALYEAFF
>-|TRBV19|-|TRBJ2-7
TGTGCCAGTAGTATTGCGGACAGTTCCTACGAGCAGTACTTC
CASSIADSSYEQYF
>-|TRBV15|-|TRBJ2-5
TGTGCCACCAGCAGGGGAGGAGTTGGGGAGACCCAGTACTTC
CATSRGGVGETQYF
>TRBD2|TRBV20-1|-|TRBJ2-1
TGCAGTGCTAGACCGCTAGCGGGAAATTACAATGAGCAGTTCTTC
CSARPLAGNYNEQFF
>-|TRBV6-2/TRBV6-3|-|TRBJ2-7
TGTGCCAGCAGTTACTCCGGGCCCCACTACGAGCAGTACTTC
CASSYSGPHYEQYF
>TRBD1|TRBV6-5|many|TRBJ2-7
TGTGCCAGCAGATTGACAGGGGGCGGCTACGAGCAGTACTTC
CASRLTGGGYEQYF